The clone carrying this TCR beta chain has only a few counts. The data were obtained in a study of blood T cell repertoires in COVID-19. Study-level information: COVID-19 samples, acute and convalescent, were from the United States, Italy and Spain. Sample material is recorded as cDNA or gDNA derived from T cells, B-cell-depleted T cells, or PBMCs.

V was pared by 0 bases and J by 4 bases, with 12 bases between. The CDR3 covers 15 residues. Germline CDR1 and CDR2: SGHNT and YYREEE (reference sequence). In the original workflow: Amplification of reference gene primers provided the estimated nucleated cell counts. TCRdb keeps only in-frame clones here, not all; method: immunoSEQ multiplex PCR. That table gives V, J and clone size, and the DNA gave D and trimming. Altogether 180,000 or so clones are present, about 83% being singletons, with the ten largest covering roughly 3.3%. V and J are TRBV5-4 and TRBJ2-3; a possible D gene is TRBD1 (5 bases). The sequence derives from a man between 18 and 29 years old with active or convalescent COVID-19. The material sequenced was peripheral blood. CDR3 coding DNA: TGTGCCAGCAGCTTGGATTCAGGGATTCCAGATACGCAGTATTTT. This encodes CASSLDSGIPDTQYF. Drawing the rest from reference TRBV5-4 and TRBJ2-3, the complete variable domain is ETGVTQSPTHLIKTRGQQVTLRCSSQSGHNTVSWYQQALGQGPQFIFQYYREEENGRGNFPPRFSGLQFPNYSSELNVNALELDDSALYLCASSLDSGIPDTQYFGPGTRLTVL.